The source of this T cell receptor beta chain is a study of T cells in localized non-small cell lung cancer. This table comes from immunoSEQ multiplex PCR, and its TCRdb copy is limited to in-frame clones, with some not included. Here the sample spans roughly 16,000 clones, about 85% being singletons. The CDR3 spans 12 residues. Notes on the study in general: Heterogeneity remains possible, as sequencing covered one tumor region only. Uninvolved adjacent lung had higher T cell clonality than tumor and all other tissues. A median of about 58 of the top 100 tumor clones appeared in adjacent lung, which was paired and uninvolved. Greater T cell density in blood accompanied longer overall survival.

Only a few counts were recorded for this clone. The antigen is undetermined. This specimen consisted of peripheral blood, obtained before any cancer treatment. The chain employs TRBV21-1 and TRBJ2-7; whether TRBD2, the table's D call, matches the DNA was not checked. TRBV21-1 is flagged as a pseudogene. The receptor was isolated from a male donor older than 55 with stage I lung adenocarcinoma. This CDR3 reads CASSQDCLRQYF. The CDR3 DNA is TGTGCCAGCAGCCAGGACTGTCTCCGGCAGTACTTC.